These 18 T cell receptor beta chains originate from one sample sequenced in a study of T cell responses to AZD1222 COVID-19 vaccine. Clones were sequenced by immunoSEQ multiplex PCR, and TCRdb holds only the in-frame ones, with some missing. The sample lists roughly 150,000 clones, less than 95% seen once, with over 1.3% in the top ten. The sequences come from peripheral blood, collected on day 0 of AZD1222 vaccination. Source of these receptors: an adult in good health.

J is TRBJ2-7 and V is TRBV11-2; the D call may be TRBD1 or TRBD2 (6 bases each). CDR1 is SGHAT and CDR2 is FQNNGV in the germline V gene. The ends were cut back, 0 bases at V and 1 base at J, with 13 bases in the middle. The CDR3 has 16 amino acids. The CDR3 nucleotides read TGTGCCAGCAGCTTAGATAGGGGGGCCTTATCCTACGAGCAGTACTTC. Its translation is CASSLDRGALSYEQYF.

This sequence joins TRBV6-5 and TRBJ2-1, with 14 bases aligning to TRBD2. The CDR3 has 15 residues. V lost 7 bases and J lost 8; bases outside the gene matches: 7. The germline V gene has CDR1 MNHEY and CDR2 SVGAGI. The CDR3 DNA follows: TGTGCCAGCACCCCTGGACTAGCGGGGGGTGATGAGCAGTTCTTC. The encoded protein is CASTPGLAGGDEQFF.

The chain combines TRBV7-2 with TRBJ2-5; no definite D call. This CDR3 contains 15 residues. The germline V gene has CDR1 SGHTA and CDR2 FQGNSA. The germline V and J ends were trimmed by 2 bases and 4 bases, with 14 bases remaining between them. DNA of the CDR3: TGTGCCAGCAGCTTAACGCAGGTCCAGCGAGAGACCCAGTACTTC. Translated, it gives CASSLTQVQRETQYF.

DNA of the CDR3: TGTGCCAGCAGTGAAAGTAGGACAGGGGTTAGCTATGGCTACACCTTC. Its translation is CASSESRTGVSYGYTF. The V and J genes are TRBV2 and TRBJ1-2; 9 positions agree with TRBD1. Losses at the gene ends were 2 bases for V and 4 bases for J; bases not matched to a gene: 8. This CDR3 is 16 amino acids long. Germline CDR1 and CDR2: SNHLY and FYNNEI.

The V and J genes are TRBV2 and TRBJ1-3, with a weak D call TRBD1 (6 bases). CDR3 length: 14 residues. The V end lost 6 bases, the J end lost 2 bases, and 11 bases lay between the germline ends. CDR1 is SNHLY and CDR2 is FYNNEI in the germline V gene. This CDR3 reads CASRQGHPGNTIYF. CDR3 in DNA: TGTGCCAGCAGACAGGGTCACCCTGGAAACACCATATATTTT.

This clone showed up many times. The chain recombines TRBV6-2 or TRBV6-3 with TRBJ1-1; D is unresolved. Trimming shortened V by 5 bases and J by 1 base, and 8 bases separated the two germline ends. CDR1 is MNHEY, CDR2 SVGEGT, per germline. The CDR3 has 13 amino acids. CDR3 bases: TGTGCCAGCAGTCCCCGGGAGAACACTGAAGCTTTCTTT. Amino acids: CASSPRENTEAFF.

The rearrangement links TRBV12-3 or TRBV12-4 to TRBJ1-5, with unresolved D. The length of the CDR3 is 13 residues. Trimming removed 7 bases at V and 0 bases at J, with 7 bases between. The CDR3 protein is CASTEHSNQPQHF. The CDR3 nucleotides read TGTGCCAGCACGGAGCATAGCAATCAGCCCCAGCATTTT.

This chain links TRBV7-2 with TRBJ2-7; 9 nucleotides agree with TRBD1. CDR1 and CDR2 (germline): SGHTA, FQGNSA. Trimming cost V 5 bases and J 1 base; bases outside gene matches: 9. The CDR3 consists of 16 residues. CDR3 residues: CASSTAGTGISYEQYF. CDR3 DNA: TGTGCCAGCAGCACCGCCGGGACAGGGATTTCCTACGAGCAGTACTTC.

The count of this clone is one. The V gene is TRBV4-3, the J gene TRBJ2-3; 8 nucleotides agree with TRBD2. CDR1 and CDR2 (germline): LGHNA, YSLEER. The V and J ends lost 1 base and 4 bases, in that order; junction bases with no gene match: 4. This CDR3 contains 15 residues. Written as DNA, the CDR3 is TGCGCCAGCAGCCAAGGGCTAGCGGGCGCAGATACGCAGTATTTT. Translated, it gives CASSQGLAGADTQYF.

The V gene is TRBV4-1, the J gene TRBJ1-2; tentatively, D is TRBD1 (5 bases). CDR3 size: 16 residues. Germline V gives CDR1 MGHRA, CDR2 YSYEKL. Deletions cut 1 base from V and 8 bases from J, with 20 bases between. CDR3 coding DNA: TGCGCCAGCAGCCAAGGCCGAGGGTTCAGGGTGGAAGGCTACACCTTC. It specifies CASSQGRGFRVEGYTF.

V usage is TRBV5-6 and J usage is TRBJ1-2; unclear D gene. V lost 0 bases, J lost 5 bases, and 11 bases lay in between. The CDR3 is 14 amino acids. From germline, CDR1 is SGHDT and CDR2 YYEEEE. CDR3 region: CASSLGQIYYGYTF. The CDR3 coding sequence is TGTGCCAGCAGCTTGGGTCAGATCTATTATGGCTACACCTTC.

V usage is TRBV19 and J usage is TRBJ1-6, with D tentatively TRBD1 (5 bases). The germline CDR1 and CDR2 sequences are LNHDA and SQIVND (reference sequence). Between the trimmed V and J ends, which lost 3 bases and 7 bases, there was a span of 7 bases. This CDR3 is built from 13 residues. Here the CDR3 DNA reads TGTGCCAGTAGTATGGGACCCAATTCACCCCTCCACTTT. Amino acid sequence: CASSMGPNSPLHF. The whole variable domain, filled in from reference TRBV19 and TRBJ1-6, reads DGGITQSPKYLFRKEGQNVTLSCEQNLNHDAMYWYRQDPGQGLRLIYYSQIVNDFQKGDIAEGYSVSREKKESFPLTVTSAQKNPTAFYLCASSMGPNSPLHFGNGTRLTVT.

V and J are TRBV7-8 and TRBJ2-1; a weak D match, TRBD2 (6 bases). Deletions cut 3 bases from V and 7 bases from J, with 19 bases between. From germline, CDR1 is SGHVS and CDR2 FQNEAQ. The CDR3 has 16 residues. This CDR3 is CASSFGPGEIRNEQFF. The CDR3 region has the DNA TGTGCCAGCAGCTTCGGCCCGGGGGAGATTAGGAATGAGCAGTTCTTC. The full variable domain, with the rest looked up from reference TRBV7-8 and TRBJ2-1, is GAGVSQSPRYKVAKRGQDVALRCDPISGHVSLFWYQQALGQGPEFLTYFQNEAQLDKSGLPSDRFFAERPEGSVSTLKIQRTQQEDSAVYLCASSFGPGEIRNEQFFGPGTRLTVL.

The V call is TRBV28, the J call TRBJ1-2; D unclear. Trimming took off 3 bases at V and 1 base at J, with 6 bases between the two ends. The CDR3 consists of 13 residues. Germline CDR1 reads MDHEN; CDR2 reads SYDVKM. CDR3 bases: TGTGCCAGCAGTTTGGCGGGTAACTATGGCTACACCTTC. It specifies CASSLAGNYGYTF.

This chain uses TRBV18 with TRBJ1-4; D may be TRBD1 (6 bases). The V end was cut by 6 bases, the J end by 8 bases, with 19 bases between. Germline V lookup: CDR1 KGHSH, CDR2 LQKENI. The CDR3 extends over 15 amino acids. The chain's CDR3 is CASSTDGGLGEKLFF. As DNA, the CDR3 is TGTGCCAGCTCCACCGACGGGGGCTTAGGCGAAAAACTGTTTTTT.

The V gene is TRBV30, the J gene TRBJ2-1; D tentatively fits TRBD1 or TRBD2 (5 bases each). Germline assignment: CDR1 GTSNPN and CDR2 SVGIG (reference sequence). Between the trimmed V and J ends, which lost 4 bases and 8 bases, there was a span of 15 bases. CDR3 length equals 13 residues. Here the CDR3 reads CAWTLGVLDEQFF. DNA for the CDR3: TGTGCCTGGACCCTGGGGGTACTTGATGAGCAGTTCTTC.

The chain carries TRBV30 and TRBJ2-7; 11 bases match TRBD2. V was clipped by 0 bases and J by 1 base; unmatched bases: 8. The CDR3 spans 17 residues. Per germline, CDR1 GTSNPN and CDR2 SVGIG (reference sequence). CDR3 in DNA: TGTGCCTGGAGTGTACCTAGCGGGGGGTTGGTTTCCTACGAGCAGTACTTC. Protein: CAWSVPSGGLVSYEQYF.

The table lists this clone with a count of one. The chain couples TRBV6-5 to TRBJ1-5; D might be TRBD1 (5 bases). The V end lost 7 bases, the J end lost 1 base, and 14 bases lay between the germline ends. Germline lookup yields CDR1 MNHEY and CDR2 SVGAGI. This CDR3 has 15 residues. CDR3 sequence reads: CASIAHPGSNQPQHF. The CDR3 bases are TGTGCCAGCATTGCCCATCCAGGGAGCAATCAGCCCCAGCATTTT.